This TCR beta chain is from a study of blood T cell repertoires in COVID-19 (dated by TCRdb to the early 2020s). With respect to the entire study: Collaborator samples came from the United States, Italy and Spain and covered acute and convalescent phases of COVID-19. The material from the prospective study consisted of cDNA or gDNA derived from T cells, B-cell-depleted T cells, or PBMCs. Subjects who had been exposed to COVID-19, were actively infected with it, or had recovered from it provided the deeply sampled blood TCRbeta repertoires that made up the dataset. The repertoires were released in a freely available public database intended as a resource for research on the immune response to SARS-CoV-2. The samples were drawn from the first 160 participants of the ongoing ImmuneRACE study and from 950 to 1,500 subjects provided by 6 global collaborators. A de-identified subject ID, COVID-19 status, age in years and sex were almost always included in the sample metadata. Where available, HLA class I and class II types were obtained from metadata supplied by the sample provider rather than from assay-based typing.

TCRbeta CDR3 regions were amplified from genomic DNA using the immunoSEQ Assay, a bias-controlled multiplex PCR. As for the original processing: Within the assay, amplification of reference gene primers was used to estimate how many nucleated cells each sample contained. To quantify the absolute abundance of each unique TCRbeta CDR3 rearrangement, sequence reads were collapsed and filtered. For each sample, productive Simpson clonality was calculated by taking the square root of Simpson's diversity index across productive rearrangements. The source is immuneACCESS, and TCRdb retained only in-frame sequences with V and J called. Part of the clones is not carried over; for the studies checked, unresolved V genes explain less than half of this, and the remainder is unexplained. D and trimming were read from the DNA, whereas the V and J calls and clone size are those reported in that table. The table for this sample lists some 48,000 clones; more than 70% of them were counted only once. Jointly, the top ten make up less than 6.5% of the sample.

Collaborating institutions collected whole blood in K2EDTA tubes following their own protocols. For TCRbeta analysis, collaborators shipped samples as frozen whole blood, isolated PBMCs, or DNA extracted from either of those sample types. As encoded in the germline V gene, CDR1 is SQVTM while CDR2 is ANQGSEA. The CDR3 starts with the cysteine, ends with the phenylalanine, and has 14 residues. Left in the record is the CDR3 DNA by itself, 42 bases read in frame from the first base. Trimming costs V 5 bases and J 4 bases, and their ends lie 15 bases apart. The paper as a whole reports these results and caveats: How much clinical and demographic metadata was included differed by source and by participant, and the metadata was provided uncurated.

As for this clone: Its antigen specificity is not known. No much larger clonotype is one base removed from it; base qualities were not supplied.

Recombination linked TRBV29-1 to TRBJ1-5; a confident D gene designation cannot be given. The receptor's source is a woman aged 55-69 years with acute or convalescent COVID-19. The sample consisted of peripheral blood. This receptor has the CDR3 CSVQTGGSNQPQHF. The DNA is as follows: TGCAGCGTTCAAACGGGAGGCTCGAATCAGCCCCAGCATTTT.